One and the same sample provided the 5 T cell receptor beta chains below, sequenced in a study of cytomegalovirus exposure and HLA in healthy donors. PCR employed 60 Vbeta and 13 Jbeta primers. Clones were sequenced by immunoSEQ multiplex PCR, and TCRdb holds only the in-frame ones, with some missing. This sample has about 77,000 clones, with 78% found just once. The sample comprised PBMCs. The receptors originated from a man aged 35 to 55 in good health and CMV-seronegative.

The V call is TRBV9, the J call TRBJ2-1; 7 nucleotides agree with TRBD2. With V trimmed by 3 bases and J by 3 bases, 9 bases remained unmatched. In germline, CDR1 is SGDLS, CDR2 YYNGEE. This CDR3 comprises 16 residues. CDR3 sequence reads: CASSETLAVNYNEQFF. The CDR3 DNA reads TGTGCCAGCAGCGAAACTCTAGCGGTAAACTACAATGAGCAGTTCTTC.

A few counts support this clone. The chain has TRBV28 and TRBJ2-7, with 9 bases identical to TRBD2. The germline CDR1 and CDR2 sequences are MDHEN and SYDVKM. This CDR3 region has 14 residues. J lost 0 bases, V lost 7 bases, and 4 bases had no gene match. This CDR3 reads CASTLGLASYEQYF. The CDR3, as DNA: TGTGCCAGCACCCTGGGACTAGCCTCCTACGAGCAGTACTTC.

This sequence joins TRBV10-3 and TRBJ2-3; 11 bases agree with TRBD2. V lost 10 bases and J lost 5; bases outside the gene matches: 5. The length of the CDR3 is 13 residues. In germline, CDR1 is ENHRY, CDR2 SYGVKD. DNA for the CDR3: TGTGCCACCCTAGCGGGAGGTGGAGATACGCAGTATTTT. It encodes CATLAGGGDTQYF.

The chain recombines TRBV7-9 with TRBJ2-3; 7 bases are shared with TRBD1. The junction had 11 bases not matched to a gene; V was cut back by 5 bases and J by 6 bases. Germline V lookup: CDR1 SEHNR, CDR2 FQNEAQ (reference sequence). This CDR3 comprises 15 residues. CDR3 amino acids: CASSVDRAGTDTQYF. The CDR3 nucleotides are TGTGCCAGCAGCGTAGACAGGGCTGGTACTGATACGCAGTATTTT. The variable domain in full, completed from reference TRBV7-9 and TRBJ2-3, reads DTGVSQNPRHKITKRGQNVTFRCDPISEHNRLYWYRQTLGQGPEFLTYFQNEAQLEKSRLLSDRFSAERPKGSFSTLEIQRTEQGDSAMYLCASSVDRAGTDTQYFGPGTRLTVL.

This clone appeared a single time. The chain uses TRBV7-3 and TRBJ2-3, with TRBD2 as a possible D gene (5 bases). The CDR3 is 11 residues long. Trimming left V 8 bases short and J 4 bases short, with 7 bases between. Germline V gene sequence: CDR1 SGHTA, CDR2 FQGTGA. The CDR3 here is CASGSSDTQYF. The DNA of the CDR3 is TGTGCCAGCGGGAGCTCAGATACGCAGTATTTT.